This T cell receptor (beta chain) is drawn from a study of blood T cell repertoires in COVID-19. Study-level background: COVID-19 samples collected from the United States, Italy and Spain covered acute and convalescent phases. T cells, B-cell-depleted T cells, or PBMCs supplied cDNA or gDNA.

Original processing notes: Nucleated cell number was recorded as an estimate derived from reference gene primer amplification. Repertoires were generated with immunoSEQ multiplex PCR, while TCRdb's copy carries only in-frame clones and drops some. That table is the source of V, J and clone size, and D and trimming were worked out from the DNA. The repertoire holds just over 150,000 clones, with around 85% as singletons. Sequencing was performed on peripheral blood. The sequence derives from a woman in her seventies with acute or convalescent COVID-19.

The DNA for the CDR3 is TGTGCCAGCAGCTCCGCGGGACCCGTGATCCGGGGCTCATTGCAGTTCTTC. This codes for CASSSAGPVIRGSLQFF. V and J are TRBV7-6 and TRBJ2-1, with a weak D call TRBD2 (6 bases). Germline V lookup: CDR1 SGHVS, CDR2 FNYEAQ. The germline V and J ends were trimmed by 4 bases and 12 bases, with 28 bases remaining between them. There are 17 residues in the CDR3.